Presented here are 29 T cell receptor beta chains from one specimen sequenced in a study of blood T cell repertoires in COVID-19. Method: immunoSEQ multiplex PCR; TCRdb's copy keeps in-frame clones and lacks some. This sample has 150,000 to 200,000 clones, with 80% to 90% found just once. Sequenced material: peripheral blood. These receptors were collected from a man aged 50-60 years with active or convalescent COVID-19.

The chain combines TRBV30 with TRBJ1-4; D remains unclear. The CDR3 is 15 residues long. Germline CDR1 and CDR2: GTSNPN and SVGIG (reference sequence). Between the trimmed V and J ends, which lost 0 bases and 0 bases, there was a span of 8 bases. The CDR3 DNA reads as TGTGCCTGGAGTGTGGAGATTGCAACTAATGAAAAACTGTTTTTT. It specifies CAWSVEIATNEKLFF.

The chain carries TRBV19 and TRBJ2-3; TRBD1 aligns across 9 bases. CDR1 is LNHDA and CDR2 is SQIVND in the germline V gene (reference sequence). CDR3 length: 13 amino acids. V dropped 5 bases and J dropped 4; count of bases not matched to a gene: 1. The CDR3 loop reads CASSGTGPDTQYF. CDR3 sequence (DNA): TGTGCCAGTAGTGGGACAGGGCCAGATACGCAGTATTTT.

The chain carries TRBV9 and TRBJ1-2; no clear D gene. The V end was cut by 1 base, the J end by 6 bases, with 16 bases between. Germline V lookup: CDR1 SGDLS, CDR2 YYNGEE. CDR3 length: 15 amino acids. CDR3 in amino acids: CASSVSPQAPDGYTF. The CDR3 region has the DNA TGTGCCAGCAGCGTATCTCCGCAGGCTCCGGATGGCTACACCTTC.

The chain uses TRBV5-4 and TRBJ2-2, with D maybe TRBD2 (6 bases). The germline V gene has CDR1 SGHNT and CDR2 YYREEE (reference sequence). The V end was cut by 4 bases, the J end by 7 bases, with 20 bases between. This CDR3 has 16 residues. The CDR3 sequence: CASSLGGGGNIGELFF. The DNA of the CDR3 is TGTGCCAGCAGCCTGGGGGGAGGCGGGAATATCGGGGAGCTGTTTTTT. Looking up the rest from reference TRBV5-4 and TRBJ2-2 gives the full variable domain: ETGVTQSPTHLIKTRGQQVTLRCSSQSGHNTVSWYQQALGQGPQFIFQYYREEENGRGNFPPRFSGLQFPNYSSELNVNALELDDSALYLCASSLGGGGNIGELFFGEGSRLTVL.

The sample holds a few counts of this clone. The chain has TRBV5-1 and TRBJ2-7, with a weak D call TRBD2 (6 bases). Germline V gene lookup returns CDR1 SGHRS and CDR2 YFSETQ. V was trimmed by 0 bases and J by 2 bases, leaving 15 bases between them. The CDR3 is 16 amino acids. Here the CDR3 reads CASSLDGLTTTYEQYF. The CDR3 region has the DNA TGCGCCAGCAGCTTGGACGGACTAACGACAACCTACGAGCAGTACTTC.

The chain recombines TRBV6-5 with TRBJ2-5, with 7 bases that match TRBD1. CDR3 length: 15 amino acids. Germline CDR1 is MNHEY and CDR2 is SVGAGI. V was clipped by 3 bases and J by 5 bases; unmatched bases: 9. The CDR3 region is CASSYSTGVWETQYF. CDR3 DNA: TGTGCCAGCAGTTATAGTACAGGGGTTTGGGAGACCCAGTACTTC.

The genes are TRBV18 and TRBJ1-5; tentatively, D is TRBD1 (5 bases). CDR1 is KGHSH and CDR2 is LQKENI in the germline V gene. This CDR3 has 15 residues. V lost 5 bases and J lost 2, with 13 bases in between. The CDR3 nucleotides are TGTGCCAGCTCAAGGGACCTAGCGGGCAATCAGCCCCAGCATTTT. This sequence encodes CASSRDLAGNQPQHF.

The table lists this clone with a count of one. The CDR3: CASSSDNYEQYF. As DNA, the CDR3 is TGTGCCAGCAGCTCGGACAACTACGAGCAGTACTTC. This sequence joins TRBV5-6 and TRBJ2-7; the D gene is possibly TRBD1 (5 bases). Germline V lookup: CDR1 SGHDT, CDR2 YYEEEE. V lost 3 bases, J lost 3 bases, and 7 bases lay in between. The CDR3 extends over 12 amino acids.

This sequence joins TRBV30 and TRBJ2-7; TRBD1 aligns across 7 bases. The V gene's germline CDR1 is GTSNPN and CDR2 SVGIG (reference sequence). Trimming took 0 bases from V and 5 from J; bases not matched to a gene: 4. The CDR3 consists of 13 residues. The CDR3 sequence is CAWSVGGADEQYF. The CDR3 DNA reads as TGTGCCTGGAGTGTAGGGGGCGCGGACGAGCAGTACTTC.

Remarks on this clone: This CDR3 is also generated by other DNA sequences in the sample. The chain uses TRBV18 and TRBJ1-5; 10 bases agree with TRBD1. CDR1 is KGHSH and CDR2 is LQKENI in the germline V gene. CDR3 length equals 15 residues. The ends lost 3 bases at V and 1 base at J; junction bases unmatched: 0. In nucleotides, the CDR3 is TGTGCCAGCTCACCGGGACAGGGGAGCAATCAGCCCCAGCATTTT. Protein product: CASSPGQGSNQPQHF. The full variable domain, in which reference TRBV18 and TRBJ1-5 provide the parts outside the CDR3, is NAGVMQNPRHLVRRRGQEARLRCSPMKGHSHVYWYRQLPEEGLKFMVYLQKENIIDESGMPKERFSAEFPKEGPSILRIQQVVRGDSAAYFCASSPGQGSNQPQHFGDGTRLSIL.

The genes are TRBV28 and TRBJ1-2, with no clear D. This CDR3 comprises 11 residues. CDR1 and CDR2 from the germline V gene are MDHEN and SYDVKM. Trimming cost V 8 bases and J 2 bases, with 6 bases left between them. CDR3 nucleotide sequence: TGTGCCAGCGGGCCAAACTATGGCTACACCTTC. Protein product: CASGPNYGYTF.

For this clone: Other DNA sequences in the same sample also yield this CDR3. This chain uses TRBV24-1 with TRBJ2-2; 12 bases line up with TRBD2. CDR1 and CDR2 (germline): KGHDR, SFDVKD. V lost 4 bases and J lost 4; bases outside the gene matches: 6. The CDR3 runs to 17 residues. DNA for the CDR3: TGTGCCACCAGTGACCCGGGACTAGCGGGCCCCACCGGGGAGCTGTTTTTT. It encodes CATSDPGLAGPTGELFF.

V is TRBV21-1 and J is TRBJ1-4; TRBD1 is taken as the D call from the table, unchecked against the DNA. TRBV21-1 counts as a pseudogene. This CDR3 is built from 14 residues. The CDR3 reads CASSTTGANEKLFF. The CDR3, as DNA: TGTGCCAGCAGCACAACAGGGGCCAATGAAAAACTGTTTTTT.

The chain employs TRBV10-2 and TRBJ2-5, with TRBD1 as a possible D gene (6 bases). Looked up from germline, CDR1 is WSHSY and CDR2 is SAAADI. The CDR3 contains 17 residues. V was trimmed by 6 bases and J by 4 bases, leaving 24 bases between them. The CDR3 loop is CASRPMGQTTPRETQYF. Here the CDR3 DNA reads TGCGCCAGCAGGCCCATGGGACAAACAACACCGCGAGAGACCCAGTACTTC.

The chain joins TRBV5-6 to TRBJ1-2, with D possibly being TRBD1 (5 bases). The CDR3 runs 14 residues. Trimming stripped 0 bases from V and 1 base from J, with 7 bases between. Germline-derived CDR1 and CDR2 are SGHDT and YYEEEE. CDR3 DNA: TGTGCCAGCAGCTTGGGGACAAATAACTATGGCTACACCTTC. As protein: CASSLGTNNYGYTF.

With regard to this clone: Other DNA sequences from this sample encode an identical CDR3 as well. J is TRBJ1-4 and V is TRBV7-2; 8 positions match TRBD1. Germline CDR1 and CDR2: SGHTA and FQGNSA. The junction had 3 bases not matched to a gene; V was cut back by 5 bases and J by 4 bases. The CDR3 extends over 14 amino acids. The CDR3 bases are TGTGCCAGCAGCCCCGACAGGGGTAATGAAAAACTGTTTTTT. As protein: CASSPDRGNEKLFF. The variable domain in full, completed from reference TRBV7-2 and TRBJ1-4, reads GAGVSQSPSNKVTEKGKDVELRCDPISGHTALYWYRQSLGQGLEFLIYFQGNSAPDKSGLPSDRFSAERTGGSVSTLTIQRTQQEDSAVYLCASSPDRGNEKLFFGSGTQLSVL.

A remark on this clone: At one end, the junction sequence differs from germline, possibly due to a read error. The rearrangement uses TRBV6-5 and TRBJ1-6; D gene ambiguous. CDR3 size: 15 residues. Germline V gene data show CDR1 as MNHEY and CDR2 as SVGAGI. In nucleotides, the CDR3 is TGTGCCACCAGTATGGGTTTGGCGGAGAATTCACCCCTCCACTTT. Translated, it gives CATSMGLAENSPLHF.

The CDR3 DNA follows: TGTGCCAGCAGCTTAGGAAAGACTAGCGGCGACACCGGGGAGCTGTTTTTT. Protein: CASSLGKTSGDTGELFF. The V call is TRBV11-2, the J call TRBJ2-2; 9 nucleotides line up with TRBD2. The V gene's germline CDR1 is SGHAT and CDR2 FQNNGV. The CDR3 is made up of 17 amino acids. V trimming: 1 base; J trimming: 3 bases; junction bases outside the gene matches: 6.

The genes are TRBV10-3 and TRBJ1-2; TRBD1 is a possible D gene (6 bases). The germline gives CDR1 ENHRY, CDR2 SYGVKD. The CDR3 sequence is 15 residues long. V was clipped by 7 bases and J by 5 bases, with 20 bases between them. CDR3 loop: CAITIDHREGYGYTF. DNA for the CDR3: TGTGCCATCACCATCGACCACAGGGAGGGTTATGGCTACACCTTC.

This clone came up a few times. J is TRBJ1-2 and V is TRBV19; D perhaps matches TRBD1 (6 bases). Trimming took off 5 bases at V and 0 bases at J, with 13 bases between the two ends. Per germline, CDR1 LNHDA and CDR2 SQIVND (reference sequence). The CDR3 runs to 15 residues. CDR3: CASSSRQATNYGYTF. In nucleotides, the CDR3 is TGTGCCAGTAGTTCCCGACAGGCAACTAACTATGGCTACACCTTC. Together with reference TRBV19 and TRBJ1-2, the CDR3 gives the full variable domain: DGGITQSPKYLFRKEGQNVTLSCEQNLNHDAMYWYRQDPGQGLRLIYYSQIVNDFQKGDIAEGYSVSREKKESFPLTVTSAQKNPTAFYLCASSSRQATNYGYTFGSGTRLTVV.

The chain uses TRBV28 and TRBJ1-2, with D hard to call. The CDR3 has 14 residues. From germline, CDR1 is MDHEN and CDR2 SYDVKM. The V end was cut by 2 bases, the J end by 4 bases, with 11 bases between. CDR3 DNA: TGTGCCAGCAGTTTACAGACTGGTTCCTATGGCTACACCTTC. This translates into CASSLQTGSYGYTF.

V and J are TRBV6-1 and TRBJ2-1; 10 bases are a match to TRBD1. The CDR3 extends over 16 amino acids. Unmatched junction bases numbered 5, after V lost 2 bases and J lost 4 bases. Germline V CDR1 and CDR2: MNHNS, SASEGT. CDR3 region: CASSERWTGGYNEQFF. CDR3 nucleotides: TGTGCCAGCAGTGAAAGGTGGACAGGGGGTTACAATGAGCAGTTCTTC.

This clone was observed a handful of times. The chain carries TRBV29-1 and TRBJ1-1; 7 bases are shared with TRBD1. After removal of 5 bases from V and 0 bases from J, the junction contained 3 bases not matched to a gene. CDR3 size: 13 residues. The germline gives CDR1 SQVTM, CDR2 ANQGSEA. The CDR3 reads CSVSGQMNTEAFF. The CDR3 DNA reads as TGCAGCGTTTCGGGACAGATGAACACTGAAGCTTTCTTT. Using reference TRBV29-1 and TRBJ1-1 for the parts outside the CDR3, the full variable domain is SAVISQKPSRDICQRGTSLTIQCQVDSQVTMMFWYRQQPGQSLTLIATANQGSEATYESGFVIDKFPISRPNLTFSTLTVSNMSPEDSSIYLCSVSGQMNTEAFFGQGTRLTVV.

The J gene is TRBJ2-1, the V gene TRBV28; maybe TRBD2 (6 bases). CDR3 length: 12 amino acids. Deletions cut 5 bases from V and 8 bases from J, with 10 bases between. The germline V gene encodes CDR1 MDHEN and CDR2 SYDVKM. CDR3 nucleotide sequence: TGTGCCAGCAGTCCACTAGCATATGAGCAGTTCTTC. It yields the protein CASSPLAYEQFF.

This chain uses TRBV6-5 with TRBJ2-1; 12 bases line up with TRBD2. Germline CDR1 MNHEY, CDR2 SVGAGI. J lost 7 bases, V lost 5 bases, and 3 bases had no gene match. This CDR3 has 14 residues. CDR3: CASSKTSGSNEQFF. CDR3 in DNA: TGTGCCAGCAGTAAGACTAGCGGGAGTAATGAGCAGTTCTTC.

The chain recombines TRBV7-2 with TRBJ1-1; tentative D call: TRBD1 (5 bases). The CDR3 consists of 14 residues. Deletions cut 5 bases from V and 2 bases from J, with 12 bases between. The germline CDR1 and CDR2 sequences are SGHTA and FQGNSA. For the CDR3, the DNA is TGTGCCAGCAGCCCGACAGAACCTAACACTGAAGCTTTCTTT. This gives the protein CASSPTEPNTEAFF.

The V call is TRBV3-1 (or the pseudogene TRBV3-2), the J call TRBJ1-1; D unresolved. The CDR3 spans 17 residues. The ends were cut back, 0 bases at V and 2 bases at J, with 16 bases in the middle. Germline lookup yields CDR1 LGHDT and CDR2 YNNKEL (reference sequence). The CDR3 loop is CASSQEPQVDPNTEAFF. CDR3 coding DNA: TGTGCCAGCAGCCAAGAACCTCAAGTAGATCCCAACACTGAAGCTTTCTTT.

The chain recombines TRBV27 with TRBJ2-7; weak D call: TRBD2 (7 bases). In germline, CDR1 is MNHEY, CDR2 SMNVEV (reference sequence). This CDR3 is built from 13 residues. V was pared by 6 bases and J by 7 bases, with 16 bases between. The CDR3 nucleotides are TGTGCCAGCAGCCTTCGGGGGGCGCAAGAGCAGTACTTC. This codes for CASSLRGAQEQYF.

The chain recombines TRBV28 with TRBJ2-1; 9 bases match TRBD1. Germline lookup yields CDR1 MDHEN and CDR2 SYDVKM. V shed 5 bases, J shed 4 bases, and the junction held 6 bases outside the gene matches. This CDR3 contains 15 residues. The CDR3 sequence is CASSPTGQGYNEQFF. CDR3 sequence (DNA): TGTGCCAGCAGTCCGACGGGACAGGGATACAATGAGCAGTTCTTC.